The 3 T cell receptor beta chains given below trace back to one sample, sequenced in a study of T cells in Graves' hyperthyroidism and ophthalmopathy. The investigators amplified TCR beta CDR3 regions from RNA transcripts. During a first-round RT-PCR of the TCR CDR3, the HTBI primer set was used. MiXCR was run by TCRdb on the multiplex PCR reads, yielding one entry per CDR3 protein. The table lists some 580,000 distinct CDR3 sequences, roughly 15% of them singletons. Sequences were obtained from blood. The receptors derive from a woman in her thirties or forties with Graves' ophthalmopathy.

This clonotype was seen more than once but under ten times. V and J are TRBV7-9 and TRBJ2-3; TRBD2 aligns across 9 bases. The germline V gene has CDR1 SEHNR and CDR2 FQNEAQ (reference sequence). The CDR3 is made up of 16 amino acids. Unmatched junction bases numbered 10, after V lost 5 bases and J lost 4 bases. The CDR3 loop reads CASSLQGAGGADTQYF. CDR3 bases: TGTGCCAGCAGCCTGCAGGGAGCGGGGGGCGCAGATACGCAGTATTTT.

This clonotype was recorded many times. The chain employs TRBV3-1 and TRBJ2-5; 7 bases are shared with TRBD2. Trimming at V came to 0 bases and at J to 1 base, leaving 2 bases not matched to a gene. CDR1 is LGHDT, CDR2 YNNKEL, per germline (reference sequence). The CDR3 is 15 residues long. The CDR3 reads CASSQEGTIQETQYF. The CDR3 DNA follows: TGTGCCAGCAGCCAAGAAGGGACTATCCAAGAGACCCAGTACTTC.

This clonotype came up many times. The V call is TRBV5-8, the J call TRBJ2-1, with 8 bases identical to TRBD2. This CDR3 comprises 14 residues. CDR1 and CDR2 from the germline V gene are SGHTS and YDEGEE. V lost 4 bases and J lost 8; bases outside the gene matches: 8. CDR3 region: CASSPYGGADEQFF. In nucleotides, the CDR3 is TGTGCCAGCAGCCCGTACGGGGGGGCCGATGAGCAGTTCTTC.